Listed below are T cell receptor beta chains from one sample, sequenced in a study of cytomegalovirus exposure and HLA in healthy donors. The method was immunoSEQ multiplex PCR; TCRdb's version includes in-frame clones alone and lacks a portion of them. The sample shows 150,000 to 200,000 clones, 65% to 90% of them seen only once. Sequencing was done on a sample of PBMCs. All receptors come from a woman aged 45-65 years in good health and CMV-seronegative. The CDR3 runs from the conserved cysteine through the conserved F or W. The D gene is left open where the match is weak. Size is omitted from some rows. Given values are once, few, many or a class for expanded clones.

.	TRBV4-2	.	TRBJ2-1	CASSQDRKWTANEQFF	TGTGCCAGCAGCCAAGATCGCAAATGGACAGCCAATGAGCAGTTCTTC
once	TRBV6-4	.	TRBJ2-3	CASSGQDSVDTQYF	TGTGCCAGCAGTGGTCAGGATTCCGTAGATACGCAGTATTTT
.	TRBV30	.	TRBJ2-7	CAWRQGSHEQYF	TGTGCCTGGCGCCAGGGTAGCCACGAGCAGTACTTC
.	TRBV27	.	TRBJ2-2	CASSLNRRGTGELFF	TGTGCCAGCAGTTTAAACAGGAGAGGCACCGGGGAGCTGTTTTTT
.	TRBV9	.	TRBJ2-7	CASSRDSSYEQYF	TGTGCCAGCAGCCGCGACAGCTCCTACGAGCAGTACTTC
.	TRBV4-1	TRBD2	TRBJ2-1	CASSLVTSVRDNEQFF	TGCGCCAGCAGCCTCGTGACTAGCGTGAGAGACAATGAGCAGTTCTTC
few	TRBV2	.	TRBJ1-5	CASIQDRYSNQPQHF	TGTGCCAGCATTCAAGACAGGTATAGCAATCAGCCCCAGCATTTT
.	TRBV28	.	TRBJ1-2	CASSSPGYGYTF	TGTGCCAGCAGTTCCCCAGGCTATGGCTACACCTTC
.	TRBV6-5	.	TRBJ1-1	CASSYSALVNTEAFF	TGTGCCAGCAGTTACTCCGCACTAGTAAACACTGAAGCTTTCTTT
many	TRBV5-4	TRBD2	TRBJ2-7	CASSLESGGEQYF	TGTGCCAGCAGCTTGGAATCGGGGGGCGAGCAGTACTTC
.	TRBV29-1	TRBD1	TRBJ1-4	CSGGDRGNEKLFF	TGCAGCGGGGGGGACAGGGGAAATGAAAAACTGTTTTTT
.	TRBV5-1	.	TRBJ2-5	CASSFGGTQETQYF	TGCGCCAGCAGCTTTGGGGGGACTCAAGAGACCCAGTACTTC
.	TRBV19	TRBD2	TRBJ2-1	CASTPLAGAAEQFF	TGTGCCAGCACGCCCCTAGCGGGAGCCGCCGAGCAGTTCTTC
.	TRBV7-6	.	TRBJ2-2	CASSLGFRAVNTGELFF	TGTGCCAGCAGCTTAGGGTTTCGAGCGGTGAACACCGGGGAGCTGTTTTTT
once	TRBV11-2	TRBD2	TRBJ2-5	CASSLGGGRGPQETQYF	TGTGCCAGCAGCTTAGGCGGCGGGAGAGGGCCCCAAGAGACCCAGTACTTC
once	TRBV19	.	TRBJ1-1	CASMGRDPGETEAFF	TGTGCCAGTATGGGCCGGGACCCGGGGGAGACTGAAGCTTTCTTT
.	TRBV7-9	TRBD1	TRBJ1-2	CASSPTGFYGYTF	TGTGCCAGCAGCCCGACAGGGTTCTATGGCTACACCTTC
.	TRBV7-8	TRBD2	TRBJ2-7	CASRSGARGHYEQYF	TGTGCCTCTAGGAGCGGGGCGCGGGGTCACTACGAGCAGTACTTC
.	TRBV15	TRBD1	TRBJ1-1	CATTSPGGLGTEAFF	TGTGCCACCACCTCGCCAGGGGGTTTGGGCACTGAAGCTTTCTTT
.	TRBV2	TRBD1	TRBJ2-5	CASSDLRQGRQETQYF	TGTGCCAGCAGCGACCTTCGACAGGGCCGGCAAGAGACCCAGTACTTC
.	TRBV6-5	TRBD2	TRBJ2-1	CASSWGGGGTEQFF	TGTGCCAGCAGTTGGGGGGGAGGAGGGACTGAGCAGTTCTTC
few	TRBV6-5	.	TRBJ2-1	CASSPRTSRGNEQFF	TGTGCCAGCAGTCCGAGGACTAGTAGGGGGAATGAGCAGTTCTTC
.	TRBV6-5	TRBD1	TRBJ2-7	CASSGTGTGVYEQYF	TGTGCCAGCAGCGGTACCGGGACAGGAGTCTACGAGCAGTACTTC
.	TRBV10-3	TRBD1	TRBJ1-6	CAISGTASSYNSPLHF	TGTGCCATCAGCGGGACAGCTAGCTCCTATAATTCACCCCTCCACTTT
once	TRBV7-8	.	TRBJ2-1	CASSGVSRDVHNEQFF	TGTGCCAGCAGCGGCGTCTCGCGGGATGTACACAATGAGCAGTTCTTC